The sequence of this T cell receptor beta chain was determined in a study of tumor-infiltrating lymphocytes in primary liver carcinoma. Across the study: Ages ranged from 30 to 69, with HCC or mixed HCC-cholangiocarcinoma. The study obtained roughly 3.5 to 7.5 million productive TCRbeta reads per sample, similar across tissue types. General study results and limits: Tumor top-250-clone fractions significantly exceeded those of blood (p = 0.039).

Of note for this clonotype: Antigen unknown.

This CDR3 region has 12 residues. V was clipped by 3 bases and J by 6 bases, with 8 bases between them. Germline CDR1 reads MDHEN; CDR2 reads SYDVKM. TCR beta cDNA was prepared out of roughly 490 ng total RNA by means of a constant-region primer. Sequencing libraries for TCR beta derived from three nested multiplex PCR rounds that used slightly modified ARM-PCR. PCR rounds one and two used TRBV1-TRBV30 forward primers with a C-beta reverse primer for approximately 10 cycles each. TCRdb re-called the multiplex PCR reads with MiXCR, one entry per CDR3 protein. The sample shows 95,000 to 150,000 distinct CDR3 sequences, 64% of them seen only once. Co-extraction yielded RNA and DNA from around 20-30 mg of unsorted bulk tissue. Patients had primary liver carcinoma treated by surgical resection.

This sequence joins TRBV28 and TRBJ2-5; D is unclear. Source material: liver tumor tissue from sampling region 3. Subset noted: tumor region T3, left-lateral pole. The sequence was collected from a woman aged 55-70 years with primary liver carcinoma and hepatitis B virus infection. This CDR3 is CASSLLQKTQYF. The CDR3 DNA sequence: TGTGCCAGCAGTTTGCTGCAAAAGACCCAGTACTTC.